This TCR beta chain was retrieved from a study of blood T cell repertoires in COVID-19. About the study: From the United States, Italy and Spain came samples of acute and convalescent COVID-19. The cDNA or gDNA used as material had been derived from T cells, B-cell-depleted T cells, or PBMCs.

Patients of the Seattle cohort, enrolled during active infection, were followed longitudinally. Authors' data handling: It was from reference gene primer amplification that nucleated cell counts were estimated. The data were produced by immunoSEQ multiplex PCR, yet TCRdb's version contains in-frame clones alone and is incomplete. V, J and clone size were drawn from that table, and D and trimming were deduced from the DNA. The table has over 200,000 clones, approximately 90% seen once. Germline trimming cut 6 bases from V and 7 bases from J; bases unmatched to any gene: 6. The CDR3 sequence is 14 residues long. The germline V gene has CDR1 KGHSH and CDR2 LQKENI.

Sequencing was performed on peripheral blood. The TCR was taken from a young man with COVID-19, enrolled during active disease. V is TRBV18 and J is TRBJ1-5; 10 bases are a match to TRBD1. CDR3 in amino acids: CASSDRGLEQPQHF. The CDR3 bases are TGTGCCAGCTCTGACAGGGGGCTCGAACAGCCCCAGCATTTT.